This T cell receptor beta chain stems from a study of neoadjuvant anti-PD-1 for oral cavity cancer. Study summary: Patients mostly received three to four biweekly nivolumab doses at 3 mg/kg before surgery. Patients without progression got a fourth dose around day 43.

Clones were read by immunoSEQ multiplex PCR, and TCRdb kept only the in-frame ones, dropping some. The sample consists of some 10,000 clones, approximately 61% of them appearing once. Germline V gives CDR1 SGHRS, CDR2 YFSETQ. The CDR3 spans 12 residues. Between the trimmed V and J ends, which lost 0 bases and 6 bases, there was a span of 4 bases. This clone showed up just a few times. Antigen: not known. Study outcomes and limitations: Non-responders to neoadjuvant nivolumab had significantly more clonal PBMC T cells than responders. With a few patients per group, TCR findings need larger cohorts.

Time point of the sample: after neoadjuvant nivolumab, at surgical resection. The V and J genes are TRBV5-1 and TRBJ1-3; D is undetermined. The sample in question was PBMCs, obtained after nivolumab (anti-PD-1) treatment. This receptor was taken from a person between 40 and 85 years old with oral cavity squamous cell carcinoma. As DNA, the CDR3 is TGCGCCAGCAGCTTGGATGCAAACACCATATATTTT. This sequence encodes CASSLDANTIYF.